One sample yielded the 30 T cell receptor beta chains listed below, sequenced in a study of shared clonotypes between healthy human individuals. Sequencing used immunoSEQ multiplex PCR; TCRdb keeps in-frame clones, though not all of them. This sample has millions of clones, with roughly 91% found just once. Terminally differentiated effector memory CD45RA+ cells were excluded by CCR7 positive selection of CD45RO-negative cells. Sequenced sample: naive CD8+ T cells from PBMCs. The receptors derive from a man aged 18 to 29 in good health. Some clones in this sample may be carry-over from other donors' samples.

CDR3 DNA sequence: TGCGCCAGCAGTGAGTCGTGGGGGGGGCAGCAGTTCTTC. Encoded protein: CASSESWGGQQFF. The chain employs TRBV10-2 and TRBJ2-1, with D perhaps matching TRBD2 (7 bases). CDR1 WSHSY and CDR2 SAAADI come from the germline V gene. The CDR3 has 13 amino acids. Trimming cost V 0 bases and J 11 bases, with 11 bases left between them.

This clone has just one count. The rearrangement links TRBV27 to TRBJ1-5, with unresolved D. Between the trimmed V and J ends, which lost 5 bases and 2 bases, there was a span of 13 bases. The CDR3 runs to 15 residues. CDR1 is MNHEY and CDR2 is SMNVEV in the germline V gene (reference sequence). The CDR3 spells CASSPNSGGNQPQHF. The CDR3 DNA reads as TGTGCCAGCAGTCCTAATTCCGGGGGCAATCAGCCCCAGCATTTT.

The J gene is TRBJ2-7, the V gene TRBV28; 8 bases align to TRBD1. There are 14 residues in the CDR3. V shed 5 bases and J 2 bases; nucleotides not matched to a gene: 5. Per germline, CDR1 MDHEN and CDR2 SYDVKM. CDR3 amino acids: CASSRTGNTYEQYF. The CDR3 DNA sequence: TGTGCCAGCAGTCGGACAGGGAATACCTACGAGCAGTACTTC. Filled out from reference TRBV28 and TRBJ2-7, the complete variable domain reads DVKVTQSSRYLVKRTGEKVFLECVQDMDHENMFWYRQDPGLGLRLIYFSYDVKMKEKGDIPEGYSVSREKKERFSLILESASTNQTSMYLCASSRTGNTYEQYFGPGTRLTVT.

The V call is TRBV6-5, the J call TRBJ1-5; D is possibly TRBD1 (5 bases). Germline loops: CDR1 MNHEY, CDR2 SVGAGI. The CDR3 sequence is 13 residues long. V lost 5 bases and J lost 4, with 9 bases in between. In nucleotides, the CDR3 is TGTGCCAGCAGTGACGACAGAAATCAGCCCCAGCATTTT. Its protein is CASSDDRNQPQHF.

A single count supports this clone. The gene calls are TRBV10-3 and TRBJ2-7; D is perhaps TRBD2 (6 bases). CDR3 size: 15 residues. Germline CDR1 reads ENHRY; CDR2 reads SYGVKD. The V end was cut by 8 bases, the J end by 5 bases, with 22 bases between. CDR3 bases: TGTGCCATCCCAATTGGGGGGAGCCCCGGCAACGAGCAGTACTTC. It yields the protein CAIPIGGSPGNEQYF.

The genes are TRBV5-8 and TRBJ2-5, with D uncertain. Germline assignment: CDR1 SGHTS and CDR2 YDEGEE. Trimming removed 0 bases from V and 1 base from J, with 10 bases in between. This CDR3 is built from 15 residues. DNA for the CDR3: TGTGCCAGCAGCTTGGCAGGTCCCGGCCAAGAGACCCAGTACTTC. Its translation is CASSLAGPGQETQYF.

The chain employs TRBV29-1 and TRBJ1-4; perhaps TRBD1 as D (5 bases). Germline CDR1 reads SQVTM; CDR2 reads ANQGSEA. The CDR3 has 12 amino acids. V lost 4 bases, J lost 4 bases, and 7 bases lay in between. The CDR3 loop is CSVVQGNEKLFF. Written as DNA, the CDR3 is TGCAGCGTTGTTCAGGGTAATGAAAAACTGTTTTTT.

The rearrangement links TRBV10-2 to TRBJ1-4; D might be TRBD1 (5 bases). Trimming cost V 0 bases and J 3 bases, with 14 bases left between them. Per the germline V gene, CDR1 is WSHSY and CDR2 is SAAADI. The CDR3 is made up of 17 amino acids. DNA for the CDR3: TGCGCCAGCAGTGAGTCACCTGCGTGGGGGTCTAATGAAAAACTGTTTTTT. Translated, it gives CASSESPAWGSNEKLFF.

Note on this clone: Other nucleotide sequences in the sample specify the same CDR3. The chain uses TRBV27 and TRBJ1-1; tentatively, D is TRBD1 (6 bases). Trimming cost V 1 base and J 3 bases, with 9 bases left between them. This CDR3 region has 14 residues. Germline values: CDR1 MNHEY, CDR2 SMNVEV (reference sequence). CDR3 in amino acids: CASSLLGGDTEAFF. CDR3 bases: TGTGCCAGCAGTTTATTAGGGGGGGACACTGAAGCTTTCTTT.

The chain employs TRBV12-2 and TRBJ2-5; whether TRBD1, the table's D call, matches the DNA was not checked. TRBV12-2 is annotated as a pseudogene. The CDR3 totals 14 residues. The CDR3: CASRFLWGRETQYF. The CDR3 DNA is TGTGCAAGTCGCTTCTTATGGGGGCGGGAGACCCAGTACTTC.

This chain uses TRBV5-4 with TRBJ2-7, with 9 bases lining up with TRBD1. This CDR3 comprises 14 residues. CDR1 is SGHNT and CDR2 is YYREEE in the germline V gene (reference sequence). V was pared by 2 bases and J by 6 bases, with 6 bases of the junction left unmatched. Written as DNA, the CDR3 is TGTGCCAGCAGCTTCGACAGGGGGGTTCGCGAGCAGTACTTC. Protein product: CASSFDRGVREQYF.

The J gene is TRBJ2-1, the V gene TRBV29-1; D might be TRBD1 or TRBD2, each matching 5 bases. CDR3 length: 15 residues. In germline, CDR1 is SQVTM, CDR2 ANQGSEA. V was pared by 7 bases and J by 3 bases, with 19 bases between. CDR3 sequence (DNA): TGCAGCGCCCTCCCGTGGGGGATTCTCTACAATGAGCAGTTCTTC. This sequence encodes CSALPWGILYNEQFF.

This CDR3 is CASDQLKRGRFSNQPQHF. CDR3 DNA: TGTGCCAGTGATCAGCTCAAACGAGGCCGTTTCAGCAATCAGCCCCAGCATTTT. The rearrangement joins TRBV19 to TRBJ1-5; D unclear. CDR1 and CDR2 from the germline V gene are LNHDA and SQIVND (reference sequence). The CDR3 loop spans 18 amino acids. Trimming took off 8 bases at V and 1 base at J, with 24 bases between the two ends.

This chain uses TRBV7-8 with TRBJ2-1; 8 positions match TRBD1. Germline V gene sequence: CDR1 SGHVS, CDR2 FQNEAQ. The CDR3 totals 19 residues. V shed 5 bases and J 0 bases; nucleotides not matched to a gene: 15. The CDR3 DNA is TGTGCCAGCAGCCCCACCCAGGGGGCGGAGTGGGACTCCTACAATGAGCAGTTCTTC. It specifies CASSPTQGAEWDSYNEQFF.

This chain connects TRBV7-8 to TRBJ2-7; D uncertain. Germline V lookup: CDR1 SGHVS, CDR2 FQNEAQ. Trimming stripped 5 bases from V and 4 bases from J, with 18 bases between. CDR3 length equals 15 residues. CDR3 sequence: CASSLIRPEVYEQYF. CDR3 DNA: TGTGCCAGCAGCCTTATTAGGCCCGAAGTTTACGAGCAGTACTTC.

This clone was picked up one time. The gene calls are TRBV10-1 and TRBJ2-7, with D hard to call. Trimming pared 8 bases from V and 3 bases from J, leaving 20 bases between. CDR1 WNHNN and CDR2 SYGVQD come from the germline V gene (reference sequence). This CDR3 region has 15 residues. In DNA, the CDR3 is TGCGCCAGCCCATCCGCCGGGTCGCCAATCTACGAGCAGTACTTC. Translation: CASPSAGSPIYEQYF.

This clone was observed a single time. This rearrangement joins TRBV11-2 to TRBJ2-3; 7 positions agree with TRBD2. With V trimmed by 2 bases and J by 3 bases, 14 bases remained unmatched. CDR3 size: 18 residues. CDR1 is SGHAT and CDR2 is FQNNGV in the germline V gene. The CDR3 sequence is CASSLTTQSAGATDTQYF. The CDR3 DNA reads TGTGCCAGCAGCTTAACGACGCAGTCGGCGGGAGCGACAGATACGCAGTATTTT. Full variable domain (rest looked up from reference TRBV11-2 and TRBJ2-3): EAGVAQSPRYKIIEKRQSVAFWCNPISGHATLYWYQQILGQGPKLLIQFQNNGVVDDSQLPKDRFSAERLKGVDSTLKIQPAKLEDSAVYLCASSLTTQSAGATDTQYFGPGTRLTVL.

The rearrangement joins TRBV7-9 to TRBJ2-6; 9 positions match TRBD1. CDR1 SEHNR and CDR2 FQNEAQ come from the germline V gene (reference sequence). V was clipped by 5 bases and J by 0 bases; unmatched bases: 8. The CDR3 extends over 18 amino acids. The CDR3 loop reads CASSLRGQGPSGANVLTF. Here the CDR3 DNA reads TGTGCCAGCAGCCTCAGGGGACAGGGCCCCTCTGGGGCCAACGTCCTGACTTTC.

The rearrangement joins TRBV28 to TRBJ2-1; 10 bases fit TRBD2. The CDR3 consists of 20 residues. CDR1 and CDR2 from the germline V gene are MDHEN and SYDVKM. With 2 bases clipped from V and 8 bases from J, the junction kept 21 bases outside the gene matches. The CDR3 coding sequence is TGTGCCAGCAGTTTACTCGCCCGAGCCGGACTAGCGGACGAGGTTGATGAGCAGTTCTTC. Protein sequence: CASSLLARAGLADEVDEQFF.

In the case of this clone: The sample carries other DNA sequences with the same CDR3. The CDR3 region is CASTPGTGELFF. The CDR3 coding sequence is TGTGCCAGCACGCCGGGCACCGGGGAGCTGTTTTTT. The V call is TRBV6-5, the J call TRBJ2-2; no reliable D call. The germline V gene encodes CDR1 MNHEY and CDR2 SVGAGI. The CDR3 covers 12 residues. V gave up 7 bases and J gave up 4 bases, with 7 bases separating them.

V gene TRBV5-6 combines with J gene TRBJ1-2; no reliable D call. Between the trimmed V and J ends, which lost 0 bases and 4 bases, there was a span of 13 bases. This CDR3 is built from 15 residues. Germline loops: CDR1 SGHDT, CDR2 YYEEEE. CDR3 protein: CASSLVRTALYGYTF. The CDR3 nucleotides are TGTGCCAGCAGCTTGGTTAGAACAGCCCTCTATGGCTACACCTTC.

The genes are TRBV10-3 and TRBJ1-5; D not resolved. The CDR3 consists of 16 residues. Germline V lookup: CDR1 ENHRY, CDR2 SYGVKD. With 2 bases removed from V and 6 bases from J, the gap between germline ends came to 17 bases. CDR3 nucleotide sequence: TGTGCCATCAGTGAGCGAGGAATGGGGTTCGGTCAGCCCCAGCATTTT. It specifies CAISERGMGFGQPQHF.

This rearrangement joins TRBV29-1 to TRBJ1-3; D gene unclear. CDR3 length equals 11 residues. Trimming shortened V by 4 bases and J by 14 bases, and 15 bases separated the two germline ends. Germline CDR1 SQVTM, CDR2 ANQGSEA. The CDR3 nucleotides are TGCAGCGTTGGTGAAAGCGGGGATTTATATTTT. This codes for CSVGESGDLYF. The whole variable domain, filled in from reference TRBV29-1 and TRBJ1-3, reads SAVISQKPSRDICQRGTSLTIQCQVDSQVTMMFWYRQQPGQSLTLIATANQGSEATYESGFVIDKFPISRPNLTFSTLTVSNMSPEDSSIYLCSVGESGDLYFGEGSWLTVV.

The gene calls are TRBV7-9 and TRBJ1-3, with TRBD1 identical over 9 bases. The length of the CDR3 is 18 residues. The germline V gene encodes CDR1 SEHNR and CDR2 FQNEAQ (reference sequence). Unmatched junction bases numbered 14, after V lost 4 bases and J lost 4 bases. As DNA, the CDR3 is TGTGCCAGCAGCTACCCTCCTCCCGGGACAGGGAAGGGAAACACCATATATTTT. Protein sequence: CASSYPPPGTGKGNTIYF. The variable domain in full, with the rest retrieved from reference TRBV7-9 and TRBJ1-3, is DTGVSQNPRHKITKRGQNVTFRCDPISEHNRLYWYRQTLGQGPEFLTYFQNEAQLEKSRLLSDRFSAERPKGSFSTLEIQRTEQGDSAMYLCASSYPPPGTGKGNTIYFGEGSWLTVV.

This clone turned up a few times. The chain couples TRBV5-4 to TRBJ1-5; 8 nucleotides line up with TRBD1. This CDR3 contains 14 residues. V lost 4 bases, J lost 3 bases, and 3 bases stayed unmatched. Germline V gives CDR1 SGHNT, CDR2 YYREEE (reference sequence). The CDR3 reads CASSLDRANQPQHF. The CDR3, as DNA: TGTGCCAGCAGCCTGGACAGGGCCAATCAGCCCCAGCATTTT. The variable domain in full, completed from reference TRBV5-4 and TRBJ1-5, reads ETGVTQSPTHLIKTRGQQVTLRCSSQSGHNTVSWYQQALGQGPQFIFQYYREEENGRGNFPPRFSGLQFPNYSSELNVNALELDDSALYLCASSLDRANQPQHFGDGTRLSIL.

This sequence joins TRBV6-1 and TRBJ2-3; 9 bases are a match to TRBD1. Per germline, CDR1 MNHNS and CDR2 SASEGT. There are 15 residues in the CDR3. J was trimmed by 2 bases and V by 4 bases; bases with no gene match: 4. CDR3 in DNA: TGTGCCAGCAGTGGATGGACAGGGGCCACAGATACGCAGTATTTT. Encoded protein: CASSGWTGATDTQYF.

The chain joins TRBV4-3 to TRBJ2-1, with 8 bases that match TRBD2. This CDR3 comprises 22 residues. Germline CDR1 is LGHNA and CDR2 is YSLEER. V lost 0 bases to trimming and J lost 2 bases; unmatched junction nucleotides: 21. CDR3 region: CASSQDEPLSSLREGPYNEQFF. The CDR3 DNA reads TGCGCCAGCAGCCAAGACGAACCTCTAAGTAGCCTTCGGGAGGGCCCCTACAATGAGCAGTTCTTC.

The V and J genes are TRBV11-2 and TRBJ2-1; the D gene could be TRBD1 or TRBD2 (7 bases each). Germline V CDR1 and CDR2: SGHAT, FQNNGV. Trimming cost V 2 bases and J 12 bases, with 11 bases left between them. This CDR3 has 12 residues. CDR3 loop: CASSLIRGGQFF. In nucleotides, the CDR3 is TGTGCCAGCAGCTTAATCAGGGGGGGGCAGTTCTTC.

This clone was observed a handful of times. The rearrangement links TRBV6-5 to TRBJ1-4; 8 bases agree with TRBD1. The CDR3 spans 15 residues. Germline V gene lookup returns CDR1 MNHEY and CDR2 SVGAGI. V shed 0 bases, J shed 7 bases, and the junction held 4 bases outside the gene matches. The DNA of the CDR3 is TGTGCCAGCAGTTACTCTAGGACAGGGAGTGAAAAACTGTTTTTT. It translates to CASSYSRTGSEKLFF.

V is TRBV19 and J is TRBJ2-7; D uncertain. This CDR3 spans 16 amino acids. Trimming left V 0 bases short and J 3 bases short, with 15 bases between. CDR1 is LNHDA, CDR2 SQIVND, per germline (reference sequence). This CDR3 is CASSIDHGQFDYEQYF. The CDR3 DNA follows: TGTGCCAGTAGTATAGATCACGGCCAGTTCGACTACGAGCAGTACTTC.